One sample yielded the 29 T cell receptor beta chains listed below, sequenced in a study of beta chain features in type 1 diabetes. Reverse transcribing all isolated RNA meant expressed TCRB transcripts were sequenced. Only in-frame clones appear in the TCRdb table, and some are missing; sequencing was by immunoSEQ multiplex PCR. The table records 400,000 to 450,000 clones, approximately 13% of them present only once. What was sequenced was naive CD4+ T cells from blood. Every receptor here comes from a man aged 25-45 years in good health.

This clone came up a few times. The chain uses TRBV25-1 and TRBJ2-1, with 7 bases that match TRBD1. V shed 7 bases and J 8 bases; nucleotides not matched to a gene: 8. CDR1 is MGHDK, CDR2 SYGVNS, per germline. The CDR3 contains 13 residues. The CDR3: CASNKDRADEQFF. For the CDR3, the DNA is TGTGCCAGCAACAAAGACAGGGCGGATGAGCAGTTCTTC.

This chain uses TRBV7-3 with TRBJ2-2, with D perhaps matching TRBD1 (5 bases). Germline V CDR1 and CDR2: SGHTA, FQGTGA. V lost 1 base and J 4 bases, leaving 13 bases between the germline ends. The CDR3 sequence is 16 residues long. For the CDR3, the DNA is TGTGCCAGCAGCTTAAGTAGCCCAGGGCCCACCGGGGAGCTGTTTTTT. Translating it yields CASSLSSPGPTGELFF.

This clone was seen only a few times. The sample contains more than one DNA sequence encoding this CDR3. The CDR3 reads CASSQEPSGSSYNEQFF. In nucleotides, the CDR3 is TGTGCCAGCAGCCAAGAGCCTAGCGGCAGTTCCTACAATGAGCAGTTCTTC. The chain links TRBV4-2 to TRBJ2-1, with TRBD2 matching over 7 bases. Germline assignment: CDR1 LGHNA and CDR2 YNFKEQ. There are 17 residues in the CDR3. V shed 0 bases, J shed 1 base, and the junction held 6 bases outside the gene matches.

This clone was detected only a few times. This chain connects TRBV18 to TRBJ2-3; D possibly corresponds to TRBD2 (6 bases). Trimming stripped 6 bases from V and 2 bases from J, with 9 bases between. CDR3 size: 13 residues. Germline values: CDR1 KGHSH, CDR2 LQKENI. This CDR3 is CASSGLFTDTQYF. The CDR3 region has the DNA TGTGCCAGCTCGGGACTCTTCACAGATACGCAGTATTTT.

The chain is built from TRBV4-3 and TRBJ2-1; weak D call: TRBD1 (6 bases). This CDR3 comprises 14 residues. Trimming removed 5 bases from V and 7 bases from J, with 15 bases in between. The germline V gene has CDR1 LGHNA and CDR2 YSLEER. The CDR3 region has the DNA TGCGCCAGCAGCACCTGGGGGCCTGGGAATGAGCAGTTCTTC. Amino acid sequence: CASSTWGPGNEQFF.

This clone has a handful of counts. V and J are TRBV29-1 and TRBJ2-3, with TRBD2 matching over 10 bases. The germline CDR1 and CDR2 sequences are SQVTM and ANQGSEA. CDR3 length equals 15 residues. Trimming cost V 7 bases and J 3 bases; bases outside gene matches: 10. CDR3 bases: TGCAGCGCCGTGAGGCCTAGCGGGAGAACAGATACGCAGTATTTT. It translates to CSAVRPSGRTDTQYF.

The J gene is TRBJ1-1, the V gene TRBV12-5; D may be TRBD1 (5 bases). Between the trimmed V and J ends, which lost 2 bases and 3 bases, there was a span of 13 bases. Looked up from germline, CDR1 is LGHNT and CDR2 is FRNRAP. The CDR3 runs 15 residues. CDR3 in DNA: TGTGCTAGTGGTTTGAGCAGGGTTCAATACACTGAAGCTTTCTTT. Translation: CASGLSRVQYTEAFF.

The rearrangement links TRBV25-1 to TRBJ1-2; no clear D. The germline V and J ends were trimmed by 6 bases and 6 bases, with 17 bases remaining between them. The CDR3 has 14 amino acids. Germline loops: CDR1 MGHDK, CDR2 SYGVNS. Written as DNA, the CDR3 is TGTGCCAGCAGCAATTCAGGCCCCTCTAATGGCTACACCTTC. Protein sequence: CASSNSGPSNGYTF.

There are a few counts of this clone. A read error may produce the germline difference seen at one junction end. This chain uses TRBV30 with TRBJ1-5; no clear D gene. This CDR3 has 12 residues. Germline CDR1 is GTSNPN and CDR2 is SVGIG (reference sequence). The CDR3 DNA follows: TGTGCCTGGAGCCCTAGCGATCAGCCCCAGCATTTT. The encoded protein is CAWSPSDQPQHF.

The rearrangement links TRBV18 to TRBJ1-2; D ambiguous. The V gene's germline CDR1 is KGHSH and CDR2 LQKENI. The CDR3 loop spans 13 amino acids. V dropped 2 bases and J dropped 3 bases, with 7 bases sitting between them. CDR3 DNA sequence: TGTGCCAGCTCACCAGACGGATACTATGGCTACACCTTC. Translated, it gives CASSPDGYYGYTF.

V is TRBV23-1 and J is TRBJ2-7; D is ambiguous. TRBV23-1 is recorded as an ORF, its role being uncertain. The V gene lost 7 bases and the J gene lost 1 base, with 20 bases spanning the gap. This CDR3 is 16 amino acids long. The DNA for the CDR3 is TGCGCCAGCAATGGGTGGACGGAAAAGGAATCCTACGAGCAGTACTTC. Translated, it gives CASNGWTEKESYEQYF.

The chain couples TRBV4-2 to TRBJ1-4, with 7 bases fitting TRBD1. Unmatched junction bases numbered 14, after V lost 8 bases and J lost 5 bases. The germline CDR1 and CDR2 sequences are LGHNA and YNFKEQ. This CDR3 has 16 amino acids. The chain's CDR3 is CASSPGHGTANEKLFF. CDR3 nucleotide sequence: TGTGCCAGCTCACCGGGCCACGGGACAGCAAATGAAAAACTGTTTTTT.

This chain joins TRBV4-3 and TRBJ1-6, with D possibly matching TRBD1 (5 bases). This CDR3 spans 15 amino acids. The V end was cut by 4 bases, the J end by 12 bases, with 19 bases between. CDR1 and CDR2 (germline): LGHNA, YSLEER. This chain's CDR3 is CASSRDRTPPLPLHF. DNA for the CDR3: TGCGCCAGCAGCCGAGACCGGACACCCCCTTTACCCCTCCACTTT.

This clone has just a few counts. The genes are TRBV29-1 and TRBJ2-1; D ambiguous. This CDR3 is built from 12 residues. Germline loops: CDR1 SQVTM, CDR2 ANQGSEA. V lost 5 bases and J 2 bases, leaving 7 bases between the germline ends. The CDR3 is CSVRPTYNEQFF. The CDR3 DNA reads TGCAGCGTTAGACCAACCTACAATGAGCAGTTCTTC.

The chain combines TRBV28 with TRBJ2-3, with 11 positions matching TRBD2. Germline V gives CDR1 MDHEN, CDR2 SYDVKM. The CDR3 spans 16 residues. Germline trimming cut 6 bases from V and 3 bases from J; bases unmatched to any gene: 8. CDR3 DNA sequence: TGTGCCAGCAGATCCCCCGGGACTAGCGGAACAGATACGCAGTATTTT. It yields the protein CASRSPGTSGTDTQYF.

In nucleotides, the CDR3 is TGTGCCAGCAGCCAGACTAGGAACAATGAGCAGTTCTTC. Protein: CASSQTRNNEQFF. The chain couples TRBV7-7 to TRBJ2-1; perhaps TRBD2 as D (6 bases). Germline CDR1 SSHAT, CDR2 FNYEAQ (reference sequence). The CDR3 runs 13 residues. Trimming removed 5 bases at V and 5 bases at J, with 10 bases between. The complete variable domain, with remaining parts taken from reference TRBV7-7 and TRBJ2-1, reads GAGVSQSPRYKVTKRGQDVTLRCDPISSHATLYWYQQALGQGPEFLTYFNYEAQPDKSGLPSDRFSAERPEGSISTLTIQRTEQRDSAMYRCASSQTRNNEQFFGPGTRLTVL.

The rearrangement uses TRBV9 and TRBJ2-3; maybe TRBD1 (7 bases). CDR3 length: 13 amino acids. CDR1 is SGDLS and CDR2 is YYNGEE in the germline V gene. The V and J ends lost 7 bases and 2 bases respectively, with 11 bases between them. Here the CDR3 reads CASGGTATDTQYF. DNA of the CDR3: TGTGCCAGCGGAGGGACAGCCACAGATACGCAGTATTTT.

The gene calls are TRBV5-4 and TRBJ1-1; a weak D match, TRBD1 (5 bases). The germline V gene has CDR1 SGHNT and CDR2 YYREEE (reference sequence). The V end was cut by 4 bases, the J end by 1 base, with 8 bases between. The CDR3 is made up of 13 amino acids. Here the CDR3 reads CASSSGQNTEAFF. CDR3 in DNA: TGTGCCAGCAGCAGTGGACAGAACACTGAAGCTTTCTTT.

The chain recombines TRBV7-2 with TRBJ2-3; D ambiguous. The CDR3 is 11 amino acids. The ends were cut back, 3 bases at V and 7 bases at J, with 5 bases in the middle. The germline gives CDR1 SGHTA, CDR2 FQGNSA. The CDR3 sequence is CASSLRNTQYF. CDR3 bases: TGTGCCAGCAGCTTGAGAAATACGCAGTATTTT.

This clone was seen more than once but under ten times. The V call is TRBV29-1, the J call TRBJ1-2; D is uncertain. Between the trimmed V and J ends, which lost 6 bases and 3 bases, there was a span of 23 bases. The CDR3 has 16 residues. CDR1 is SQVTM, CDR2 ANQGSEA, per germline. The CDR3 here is CSVRVSQERVYYGYTF. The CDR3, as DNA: TGCAGCGTGCGAGTCTCTCAGGAGCGGGTTTACTATGGCTACACCTTC.

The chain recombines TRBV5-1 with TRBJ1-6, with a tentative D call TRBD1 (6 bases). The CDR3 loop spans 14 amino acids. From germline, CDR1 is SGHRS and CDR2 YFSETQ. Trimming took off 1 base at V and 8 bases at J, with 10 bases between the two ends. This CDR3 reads CASSLSDSDSPLHF. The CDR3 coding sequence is TGCGCCAGCAGCTTGTCGGACAGCGATTCACCCCTCCACTTT.

The CDR3 sequence is CASSSTPGRVAKNIQYF. CDR3 nucleotide sequence: TGTGCCAGCAGCTCGACCCCGGGGCGGGTAGCCAAAAACATTCAGTACTTC. The genes are TRBV5-4 and TRBJ2-4, with D perhaps matching TRBD1 or TRBD2 (5 bases each). The CDR3 totals 17 residues. Looked up from germline, CDR1 is SGHNT and CDR2 is YYREEE (reference sequence). Trimming left V 3 bases short and J 0 bases short, with 16 bases between.

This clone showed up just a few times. In DNA, the CDR3 is TGTGCCACCAGCAGAAACCTCGGACCCCGAGGGATGTACGAGCAGTACTTC. Its protein product is CATSRNLGPRGMYEQYF. This chain joins TRBV15 and TRBJ2-7; perhaps TRBD2 as D (5 bases). This CDR3 is 17 amino acids long. The germline V and J ends were trimmed by 2 bases and 4 bases, with 21 bases remaining between them. Germline-derived CDR1 and CDR2 are LNHNV and YYDKDF (reference sequence).

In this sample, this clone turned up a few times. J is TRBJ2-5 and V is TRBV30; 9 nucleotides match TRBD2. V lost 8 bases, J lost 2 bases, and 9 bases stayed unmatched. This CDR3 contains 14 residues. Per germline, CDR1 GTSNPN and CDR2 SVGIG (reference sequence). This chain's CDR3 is CAGTPTSGQETQYF. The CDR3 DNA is TGTGCCGGGACCCCGACTAGCGGTCAAGAGACCCAGTACTTC.

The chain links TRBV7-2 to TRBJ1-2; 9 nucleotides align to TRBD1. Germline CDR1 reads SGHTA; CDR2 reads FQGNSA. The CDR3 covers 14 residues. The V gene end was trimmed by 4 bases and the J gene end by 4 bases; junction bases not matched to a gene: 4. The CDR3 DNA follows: TGTGCCAGCAGCTCTACAGGGGGCACCTATGGCTACACCTTC. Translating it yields CASSSTGGTYGYTF. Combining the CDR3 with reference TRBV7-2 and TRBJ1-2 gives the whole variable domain GAGVSQSPSNKVTEKGKDVELRCDPISGHTALYWYRQSLGQGLEFLIYFQGNSAPDKSGLPSDRFSAERTGGSVSTLTIQRTQQEDSAVYLCASSSTGGTYGYTFGSGTRLTVV.

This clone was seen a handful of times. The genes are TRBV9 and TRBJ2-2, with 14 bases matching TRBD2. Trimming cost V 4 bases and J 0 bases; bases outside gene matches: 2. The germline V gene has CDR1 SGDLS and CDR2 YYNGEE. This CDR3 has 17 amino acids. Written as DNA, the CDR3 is TGTGCCAGCAGCTTGGGACTAGCGGGAGCGAACACCGGGGAGCTGTTTTTT. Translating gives CASSLGLAGANTGELFF.

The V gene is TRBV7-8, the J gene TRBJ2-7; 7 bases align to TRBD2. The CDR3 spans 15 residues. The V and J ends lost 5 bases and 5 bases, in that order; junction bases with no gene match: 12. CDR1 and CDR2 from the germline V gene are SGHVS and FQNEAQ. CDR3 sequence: CASSPTSLRYHEQYV. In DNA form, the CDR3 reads TGTGCCAGCAGCCCGACTAGCTTGAGGTACCACGAGCAGTACGTC.

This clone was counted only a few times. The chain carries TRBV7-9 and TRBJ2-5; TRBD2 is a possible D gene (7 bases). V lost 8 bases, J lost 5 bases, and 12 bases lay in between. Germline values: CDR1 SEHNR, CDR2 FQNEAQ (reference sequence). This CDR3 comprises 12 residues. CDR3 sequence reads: CASVRGGETQYF. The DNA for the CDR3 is TGTGCCAGCGTCAGGGGAGGGGAGACCCAGTACTTC.

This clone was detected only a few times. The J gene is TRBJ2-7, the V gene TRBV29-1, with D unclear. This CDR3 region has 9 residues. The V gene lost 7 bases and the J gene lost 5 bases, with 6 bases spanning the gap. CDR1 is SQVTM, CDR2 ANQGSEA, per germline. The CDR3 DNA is TGCAGCGGTGGGGACGAGCAGTACTTC. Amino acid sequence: CSGGDEQYF.